This TCR beta chain was captured by sequencing in a study of blood T cell repertoires in COVID-19. The wider study: Samples came from the United States, Italy and Spain, spanning acute and convalescent COVID-19. Sample material is recorded as cDNA or gDNA derived from T cells, B-cell-depleted T cells, or PBMCs.

V was pared by 3 bases and J by 1 base, with 12 bases between. The CDR3 totals 15 residues. CDR1 SGHTA and CDR2 FQGNSA come from the germline V gene. Generated by immunoSEQ multiplex PCR, the TCRdb table keeps only in-frame clones and is missing some. The sample has about 310,000 clones; 80% to 90% are singletons. Ages ranged from about 18 to 90 years, with residence in approximately 25 US areas. Cohorts were determined from participant-reported clinical history. The chain carries TRBV7-2 and TRBJ2-5; a weak D match, TRBD1 (7 bases). Source material: PBMCs or T cells enriched from blood (not recorded which). The receptor was derived from a woman in her late teens or twenties who had recovered from COVID-19. The CDR3 sequence is CASSLRGQSQETQYF. The CDR3 DNA reads as TGTGCCAGCAGCTTGCGGGGACAGTCCCAAGAGACCCAGTACTTC.